This TCR beta chain originates from a study of CD4+ T cells in melanoma. Findings of the study overall: Reportedly, melanoma neoantigen-specific CD4+ T cells showed varied differentiation states. A reported correlation linked neoantigen-specific CD4+ T cells to CD8+, macrophage and B cell function.

This clone was seen just once. Its specificity is not known. Produced via immunoSEQ multiplex PCR; TCRdb's table is partial and in-frame only. The data hold about 50,000 clones, with 80% to 90% observed a single time. The germline V gene has CDR1 LGHNA and CDR2 YNFKEQ. This CDR3 is built from 13 residues. V lost 5 bases, J lost 5 bases, and 11 bases lay in between. The receptor was isolated from a human donor with melanoma. Sequences were obtained from peripheral blood. The rearrangement joins TRBV4-2 to TRBJ2-3; D is possibly TRBD1 (6 bases). CDR3 in DNA: TGTGCCAGCAGCTCTCAGGGGTTAGATACGCAGTATTTT. This sequence encodes CASSSQGLDTQYF.